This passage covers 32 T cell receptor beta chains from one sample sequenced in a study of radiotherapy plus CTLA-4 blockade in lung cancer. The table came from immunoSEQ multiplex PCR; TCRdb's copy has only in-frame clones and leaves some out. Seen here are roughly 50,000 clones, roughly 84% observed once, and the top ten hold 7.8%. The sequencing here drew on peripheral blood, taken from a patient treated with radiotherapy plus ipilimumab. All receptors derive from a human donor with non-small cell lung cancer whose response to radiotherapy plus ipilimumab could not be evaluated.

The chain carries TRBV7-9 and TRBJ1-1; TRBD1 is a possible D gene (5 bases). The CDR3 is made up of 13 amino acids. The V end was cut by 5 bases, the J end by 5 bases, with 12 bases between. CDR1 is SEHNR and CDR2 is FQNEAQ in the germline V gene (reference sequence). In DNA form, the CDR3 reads TGTGCCAGCAGCCCCGGGGGAAGGACTGAAGCTTTCTTT. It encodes CASSPGGRTEAFF. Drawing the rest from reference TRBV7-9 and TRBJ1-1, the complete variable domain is DTGVSQNPRHKITKRGQNVTFRCDPISEHNRLYWYRQTLGQGPEFLTYFQNEAQLEKSRLLSDRFSAERPKGSFSTLEIQRTEQGDSAMYLCASSPGGRTEAFFGQGTRLTVV.

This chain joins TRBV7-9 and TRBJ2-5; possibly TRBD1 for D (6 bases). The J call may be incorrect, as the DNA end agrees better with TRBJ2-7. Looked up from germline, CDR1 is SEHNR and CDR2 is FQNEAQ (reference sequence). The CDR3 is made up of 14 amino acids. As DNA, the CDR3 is TGTGCCAGCAGCACAGGGTCGAGCTCCTACGAGCAGTACTTC. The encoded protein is CASSTGSSSYEQYF.

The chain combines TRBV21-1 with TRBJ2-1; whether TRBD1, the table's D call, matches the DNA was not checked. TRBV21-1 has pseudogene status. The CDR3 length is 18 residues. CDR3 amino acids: CASSKEMRDRGSYNEQFF. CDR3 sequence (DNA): TGTGCCAGCAGCAAAGAAATGCGGGACAGGGGATCCTACAATGAGCAGTTCTTC.

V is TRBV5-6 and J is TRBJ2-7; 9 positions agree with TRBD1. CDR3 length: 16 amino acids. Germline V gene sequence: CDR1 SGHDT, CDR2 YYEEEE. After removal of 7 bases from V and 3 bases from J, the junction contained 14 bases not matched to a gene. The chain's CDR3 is CASRQSMGQGHYEQYF. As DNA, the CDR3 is TGTGCCAGCCGCCAGAGTATGGGACAGGGCCACTACGAGCAGTACTTC. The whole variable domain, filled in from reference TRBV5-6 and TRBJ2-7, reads DAGVTQSPTHLIKTRGQQVTLRCSPKSGHDTVSWYQQALGQGPQFIFQYYEEEERQRGNFPDRFSGHQFPNYSSELNVNALLLGDSALYLCASRQSMGQGHYEQYFGPGTRLTVT.

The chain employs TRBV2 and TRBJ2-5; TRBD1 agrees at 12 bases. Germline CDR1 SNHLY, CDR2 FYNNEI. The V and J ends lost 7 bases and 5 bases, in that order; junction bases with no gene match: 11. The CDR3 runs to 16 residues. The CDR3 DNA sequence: TGTGCCAGCACCCCGGGACAGGGGGCACAGGTTGAGACCCAGTACTTC. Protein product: CASTPGQGAQVETQYF.

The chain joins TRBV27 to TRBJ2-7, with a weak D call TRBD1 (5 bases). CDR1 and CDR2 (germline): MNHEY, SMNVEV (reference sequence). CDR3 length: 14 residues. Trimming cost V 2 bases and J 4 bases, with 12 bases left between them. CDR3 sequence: CASSLAQGRYEQYF. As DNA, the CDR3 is TGTGCCAGCAGTTTAGCCCAGGGCCGGTACGAGCAGTACTTC.

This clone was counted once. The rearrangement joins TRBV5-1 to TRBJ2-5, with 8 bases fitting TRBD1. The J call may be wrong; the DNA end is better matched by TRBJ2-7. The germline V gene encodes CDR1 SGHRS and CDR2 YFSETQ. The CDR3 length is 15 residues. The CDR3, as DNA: TGCGCCAGCAGCTTGGTGGTGACAGGGGCAGGCGAGCAGTACTTC. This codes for CASSLVVTGAGEQYF.

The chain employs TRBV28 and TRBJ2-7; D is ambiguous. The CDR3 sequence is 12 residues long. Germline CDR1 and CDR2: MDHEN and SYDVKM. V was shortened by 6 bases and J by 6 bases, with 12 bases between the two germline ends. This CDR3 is CASRGGRVEQYF. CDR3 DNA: TGTGCCAGCAGGGGTGGTCGGGTCGAGCAGTACTTC. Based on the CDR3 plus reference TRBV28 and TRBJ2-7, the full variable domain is DVKVTQSSRYLVKRTGEKVFLECVQDMDHENMFWYRQDPGLGLRLIYFSYDVKMKEKGDIPEGYSVSREKKERFSLILESASTNQTSMYLCASRGGRVEQYFGPGTRLTVT.

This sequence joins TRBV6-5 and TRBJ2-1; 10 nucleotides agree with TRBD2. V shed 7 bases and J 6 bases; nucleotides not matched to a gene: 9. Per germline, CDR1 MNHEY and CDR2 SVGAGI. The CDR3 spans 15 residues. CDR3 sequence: CASTLIAGGSNEQFF. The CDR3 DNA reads TGTGCCAGCACGCTTATAGCGGGAGGTAGCAATGAGCAGTTCTTC.

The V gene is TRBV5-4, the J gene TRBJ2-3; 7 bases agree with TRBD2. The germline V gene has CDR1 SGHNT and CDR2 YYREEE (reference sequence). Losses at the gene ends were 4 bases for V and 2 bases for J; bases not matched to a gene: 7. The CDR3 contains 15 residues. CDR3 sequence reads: CASSTTSLSTDTQYF. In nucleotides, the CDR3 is TGTGCCAGCAGCACGACTAGCCTATCCACAGATACGCAGTATTTT.

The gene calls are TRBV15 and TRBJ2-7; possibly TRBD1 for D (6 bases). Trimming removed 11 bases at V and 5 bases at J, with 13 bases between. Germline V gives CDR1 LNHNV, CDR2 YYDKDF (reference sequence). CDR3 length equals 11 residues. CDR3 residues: CAPKRTDEQYF. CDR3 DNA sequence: TGTGCCCCGAAAAGGACAGACGAGCAGTACTTC.

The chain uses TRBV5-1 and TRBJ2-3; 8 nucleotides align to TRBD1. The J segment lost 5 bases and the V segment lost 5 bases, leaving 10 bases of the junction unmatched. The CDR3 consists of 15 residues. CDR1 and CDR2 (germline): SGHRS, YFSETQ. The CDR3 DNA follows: TGCGCCAGCAGTCCAGGGGGCATGGGGGGAGATACGCAGTATTTT. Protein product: CASSPGGMGGDTQYF.

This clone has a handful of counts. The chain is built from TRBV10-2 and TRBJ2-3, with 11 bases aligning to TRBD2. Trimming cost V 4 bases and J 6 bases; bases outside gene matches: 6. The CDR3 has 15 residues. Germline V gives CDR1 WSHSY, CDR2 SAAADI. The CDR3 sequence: CASSVSGGAGDTQYF. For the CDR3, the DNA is TGCGCCAGCAGTGTTAGCGGGGGGGCAGGGGATACGCAGTATTTT.

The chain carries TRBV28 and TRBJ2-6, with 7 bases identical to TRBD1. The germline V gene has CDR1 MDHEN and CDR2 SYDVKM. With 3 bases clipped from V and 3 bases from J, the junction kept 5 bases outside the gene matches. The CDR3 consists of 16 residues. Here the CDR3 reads CASSLAGGIGANVLTF. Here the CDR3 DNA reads TGTGCCAGCAGTTTGGCAGGGGGTATTGGGGCCAACGTCCTGACTTTC.

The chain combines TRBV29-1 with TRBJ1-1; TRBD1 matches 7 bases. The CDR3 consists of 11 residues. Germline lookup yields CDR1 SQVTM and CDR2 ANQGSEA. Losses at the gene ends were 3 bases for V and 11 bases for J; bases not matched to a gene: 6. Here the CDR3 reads CSVETTGAAFF. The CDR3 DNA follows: TGCAGCGTTGAGACTACAGGGGCGGCTTTCTTT.

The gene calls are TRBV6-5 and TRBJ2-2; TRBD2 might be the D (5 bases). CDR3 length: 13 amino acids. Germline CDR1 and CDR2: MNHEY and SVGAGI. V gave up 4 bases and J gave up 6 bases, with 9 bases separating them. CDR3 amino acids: CASSSRAAGELFF. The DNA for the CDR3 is TGTGCCAGCAGTTCGAGGGCGGCCGGGGAGCTGTTTTTT.

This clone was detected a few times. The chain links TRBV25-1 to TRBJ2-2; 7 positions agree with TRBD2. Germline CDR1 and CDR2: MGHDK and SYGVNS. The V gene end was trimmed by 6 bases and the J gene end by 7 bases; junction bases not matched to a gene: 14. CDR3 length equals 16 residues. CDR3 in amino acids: CASSLVSGAPGGELFF. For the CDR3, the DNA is TGTGCCAGCAGCCTCGTGAGCGGGGCCCCGGGCGGGGAGCTGTTTTTT.

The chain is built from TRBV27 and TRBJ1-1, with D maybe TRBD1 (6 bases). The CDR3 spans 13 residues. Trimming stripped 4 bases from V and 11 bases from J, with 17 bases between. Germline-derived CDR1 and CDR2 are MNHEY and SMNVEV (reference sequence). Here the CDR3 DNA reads TGTGCCAGCAGTTCCCACGGGGGGCTAGGTGCTTTCTTT. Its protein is CASSSHGGLGAFF.

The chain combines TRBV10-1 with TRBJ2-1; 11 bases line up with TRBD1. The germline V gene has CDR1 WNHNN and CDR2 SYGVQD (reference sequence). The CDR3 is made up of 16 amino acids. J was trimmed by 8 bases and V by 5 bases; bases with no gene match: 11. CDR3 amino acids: CASSYSRDRGFHEQFF. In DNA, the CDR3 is TGCGCCAGCAGTTATTCCCGGGACAGGGGGTTTCATGAGCAGTTCTTC.

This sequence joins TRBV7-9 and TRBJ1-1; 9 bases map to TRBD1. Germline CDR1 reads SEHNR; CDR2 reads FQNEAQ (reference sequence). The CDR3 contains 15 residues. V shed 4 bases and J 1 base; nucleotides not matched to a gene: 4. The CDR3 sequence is CASSSTGGSNTEAFF. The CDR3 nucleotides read TGTGCCAGCAGCTCGACAGGGGGATCGAACACTGAAGCTTTCTTT.

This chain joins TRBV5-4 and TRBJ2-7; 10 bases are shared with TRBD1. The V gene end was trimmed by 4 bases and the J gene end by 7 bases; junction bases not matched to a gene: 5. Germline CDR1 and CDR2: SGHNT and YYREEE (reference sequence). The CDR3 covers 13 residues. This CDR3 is CASSPDRGREQYF. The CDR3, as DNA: TGTGCCAGCAGCCCCGACAGGGGGCGAGAGCAGTACTTC.

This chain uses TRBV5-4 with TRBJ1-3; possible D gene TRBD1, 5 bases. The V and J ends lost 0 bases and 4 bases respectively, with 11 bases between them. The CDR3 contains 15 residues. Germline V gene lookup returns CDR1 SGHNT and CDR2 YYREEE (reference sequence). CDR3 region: CASSLGQGKGNTIYF. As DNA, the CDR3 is TGTGCCAGCAGCTTGGGGCAGGGTAAGGGAAACACCATATATTTT.

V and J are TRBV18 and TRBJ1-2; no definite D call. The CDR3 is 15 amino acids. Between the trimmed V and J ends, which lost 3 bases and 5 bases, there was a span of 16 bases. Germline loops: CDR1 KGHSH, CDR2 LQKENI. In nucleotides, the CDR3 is TGTGCCAGCTCACCCGGGTCCCAACTAAGTTATGGCTACACCTTC. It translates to CASSPGSQLSYGYTF.

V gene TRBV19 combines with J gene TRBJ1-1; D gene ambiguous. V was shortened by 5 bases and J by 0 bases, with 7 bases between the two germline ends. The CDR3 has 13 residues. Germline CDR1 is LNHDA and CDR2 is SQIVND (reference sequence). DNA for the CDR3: TGTGCCAGTAGTCCCAGGATGAACACTGAAGCTTTCTTT. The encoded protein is CASSPRMNTEAFF. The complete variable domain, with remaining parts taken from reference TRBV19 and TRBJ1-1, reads DGGITQSPKYLFRKEGQNVTLSCEQNLNHDAMYWYRQDPGQGLRLIYYSQIVNDFQKGDIAEGYSVSREKKESFPLTVTSAQKNPTAFYLCASSPRMNTEAFFGQGTRLTVV.

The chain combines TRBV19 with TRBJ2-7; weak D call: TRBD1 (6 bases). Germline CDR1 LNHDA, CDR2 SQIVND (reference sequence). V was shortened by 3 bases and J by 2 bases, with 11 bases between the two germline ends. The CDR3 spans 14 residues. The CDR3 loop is CASSIRGLAYEQYF. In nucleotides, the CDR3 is TGTGCCAGTAGTATCAGGGGCTTGGCCTACGAGCAGTACTTC.

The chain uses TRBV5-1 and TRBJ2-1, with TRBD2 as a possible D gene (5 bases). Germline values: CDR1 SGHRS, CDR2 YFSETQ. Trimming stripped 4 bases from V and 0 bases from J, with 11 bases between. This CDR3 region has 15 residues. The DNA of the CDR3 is TGCGCCAGCAGCCTCTGGGAGCACTCCTACAATGAGCAGTTCTTC. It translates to CASSLWEHSYNEQFF.

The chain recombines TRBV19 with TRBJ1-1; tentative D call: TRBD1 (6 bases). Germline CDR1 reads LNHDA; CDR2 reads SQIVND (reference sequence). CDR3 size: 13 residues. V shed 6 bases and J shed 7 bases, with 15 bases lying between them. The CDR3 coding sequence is TGTGCCAGTAGAGAACAGGGCACCAATGAAGCTTTCTTT. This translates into CASREQGTNEAFF.

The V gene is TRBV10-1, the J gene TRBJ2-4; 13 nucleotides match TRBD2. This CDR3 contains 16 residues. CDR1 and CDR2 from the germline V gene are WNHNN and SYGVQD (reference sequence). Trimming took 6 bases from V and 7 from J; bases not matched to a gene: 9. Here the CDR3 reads CASSSGLAGATNIQYF. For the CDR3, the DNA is TGCGCCAGCAGCTCCGGACTAGCGGGAGCGACTAACATTCAGTACTTC.

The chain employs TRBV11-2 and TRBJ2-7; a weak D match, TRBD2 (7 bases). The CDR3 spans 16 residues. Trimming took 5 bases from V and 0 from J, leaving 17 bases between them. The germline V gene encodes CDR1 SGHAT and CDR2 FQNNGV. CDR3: CASSRPSRGPSYEQYF. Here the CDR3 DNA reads TGTGCCAGCAGCCGCCCCTCGCGGGGGCCCTCCTACGAGCAGTACTTC.

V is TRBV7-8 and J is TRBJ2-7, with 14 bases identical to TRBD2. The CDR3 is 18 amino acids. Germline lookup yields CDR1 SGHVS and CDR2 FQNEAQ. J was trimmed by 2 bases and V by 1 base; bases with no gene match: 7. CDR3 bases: TGTGCCAGCAGCTTAGAGGGACTAGCGGGGGCTACCACCTACGAGCAGTACTTC. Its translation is CASSLEGLAGATTYEQYF. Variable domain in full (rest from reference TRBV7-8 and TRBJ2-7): GAGVSQSPRYKVAKRGQDVALRCDPISGHVSLFWYQQALGQGPEFLTYFQNEAQLDKSGLPSDRFFAERPEGSVSTLKIQRTQQEDSAVYLCASSLEGLAGATTYEQYFGPGTRLTVT.

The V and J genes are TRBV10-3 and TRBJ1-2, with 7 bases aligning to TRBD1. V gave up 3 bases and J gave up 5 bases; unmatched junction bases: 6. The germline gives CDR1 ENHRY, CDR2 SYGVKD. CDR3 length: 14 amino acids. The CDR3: CAISDAGTAYGYTF. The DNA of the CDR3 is TGTGCCATCAGTGACGCCGGGACAGCATATGGCTACACCTTC.

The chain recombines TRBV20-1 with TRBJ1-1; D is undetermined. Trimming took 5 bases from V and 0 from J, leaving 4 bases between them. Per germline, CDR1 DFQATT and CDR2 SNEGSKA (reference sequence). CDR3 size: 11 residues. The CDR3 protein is CSADLNTEAFF. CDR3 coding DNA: TGCAGTGCTGACTTGAACACTGAAGCTTTCTTT.